One TCR beta chain is described in this entry. TCRdb processed the 5' RACE reads anew with MiXCR; each CDR3 protein has one entry. The data hold 210,000 or so distinct CDR3 sequences, with 6.5% to 8.5% observed a single time. The sample belongs to a study of identical twins. V gave up 3 bases and J gave up 4 bases, with 13 bases separating them. This CDR3 contains 15 residues. Germline V gene sequence: CDR1 SGHTA, CDR2 FQGNSA. The sample also formed part of further work on yellow fever vaccine responses in identical twins.

This sequence originates from a woman aged 18-29 years in good health. Source material: memory (CD45RO+) T cells sorted from blood. This chain joins TRBV7-2 and TRBJ1-5, with D hard to call. The CDR3 protein is CASSFQAAKNQPQHF. The CDR3 DNA sequence: TGTGCCAGCAGCTTCCAAGCCGCTAAGAATCAGCCCCAGCATTTT.